These T cell receptor beta chains were read from a single sample in a study of cytomegalovirus exposure and HLA in healthy donors. The assay was immunoSEQ multiplex PCR, and TCRdb's table has in-frame clones only and misses some. The table has about 150,000 clones, 75% to 90% seen once. Sequencing used PBMCs. The receptors shown here come from a woman under 30 in good health and CMV-seronegative. CDR3s include the opening cysteine and the closing phenylalanine or tryptophan. D genes are given only for firm matches. Only some rows state a clone size, as once, few, many or a class for expanded clones.

D gene | clone size | J gene | V gene | CDR3 protein | CDR3 DNA
TRBD1 | NA | TRBJ1-1 | TRBV10-3 | CAIRDRRNTEAFF | TGTGCCATCAGGGACAGGAGGAACACTGAAGCTTTCTTT
TRBD2 | NA | TRBJ2-3 | TRBV28 | CASRVRWLAGGPDTQYF | TGTGCCAGCAGGGTACGGTGGCTAGCGGGGGGGCCAGATACGCAGTATTTT
TRBD1 | NA | TRBJ2-3 | TRBV19 | CASSIVGTGGGTQYF | TGTGCCAGTAGTATAGTAGGGACAGGTGGAGGTACGCAGTATTTT
TRBD2 | NA | TRBJ2-1 | TRBV19 | CASTPTSDNEQFF | TGTGCCAGTACTCCGACTAGCGACAATGAGCAGTTCTTC
NA | NA | TRBJ2-7 | TRBV7-8 | CASSDDRASYEQYF | TGTGCCAGCAGCGACGACAGAGCCTCCTACGAGCAGTACTTC
TRBD2 | once | TRBJ2-5 | TRBV6-1 | CASSDLAGGTETQYF | TGTGCCAGCAGTGACCTAGCGGGGGGAACAGAGACCCAGTACTTC
TRBD2 | NA | TRBJ2-5 | TRBV6-6 | CASVAGGPRETQYF | TGTGCCAGTGTCGCGGGAGGGCCTAGAGAGACCCAGTACTTC
NA | NA | TRBJ1-1 | TRBV28 | CASGRGGSTNTEAFF | TGTGCCAGCGGCCGGGGGGGAAGTACGAACACTGAAGCTTTCTTT
TRBD2 | NA | TRBJ2-2 | TRBV19 | CASITTSGLLLGGELFF | TGTGCCAGTATTACGACTAGCGGGCTGCTCCTCGGCGGGGAGCTGTTTTTT
NA | NA | TRBJ2-1 | TRBV5-1 | CASSTGSYNEQFF | TGCGCCAGCAGCACTGGCTCCTACAATGAGCAGTTCTTC
TRBD1 | once | TRBJ1-5 | TRBV19 | CASRTDRAQPQHF | TGTGCCAGTAGAACGGACAGGGCTCAGCCCCAGCATTTT
NA | NA | TRBJ2-5 | TRBV7-9 | CASSLPLSQQETQYF | TGTGCCAGCAGCCTCCCTTTGTCGCAGCAAGAGACCCAGTACTTC
NA | NA | TRBJ1-3 | TRBV25-1 | CASSDPGGSGNTIYF | TGTGCCAGCAGTGACCCGGGGGGCTCTGGAAACACCATATATTTT
NA | NA | TRBJ2-7 | TRBV5-1 | CASSLDQINYEQYF | TGCGCCAGCAGCCTTGACCAGATCAACTACGAGCAGTACTTC
NA | NA | TRBJ1-1 | TRBV27 | CASSLSGEGGTEAFF | TGTGCCAGCAGTTTATCTGGGGAGGGGGGCACTGAAGCTTTCTTT
NA | NA | TRBJ1-3 | TRBV4-1 | CASSQVVSGNTIYF | TGCGCCAGCAGCCAAGTAGTATCTGGAAACACCATATATTTT
TRBD2 | NA | TRBJ2-7 | TRBV5-1 | CASSLGSEGLATYEQYF | TGCGCCAGCAGCTTGGGTTCGGAGGGACTAGCTACCTACGAGCAGTACTTC
NA | NA | TRBJ2-5 | TRBV6-1 | CASSGTVQETQYF | TGTGCCAGCAGTGGGACAGTACAAGAGACCCAGTACTTC
NA | NA | TRBJ2-7 | TRBV19 | CASSIGGTYEQYF | TGTGCCAGTAGTATAGGAGGAACCTACGAGCAGTACTTC
NA | NA | TRBJ1-1 | TRBV27 | CASSYTYSTNTEAFF | TGTGCCAGCAGTTATACCTACAGTACTAACACTGAAGCTTTCTTT
NA | NA | TRBJ2-3 | TRBV6-1 | CASSPRLDTQYF | TGTGCCAGCAGTCCCAGACTAGATACGCAGTATTTT
NA | NA | TRBJ1-2 | TRBV5-8 | CASSLAQASGRATGYTF | TGTGCCAGCAGCTTGGCGCAGGCCAGTGGGAGGGCTACGGGCTACACCTTC
TRBD2 | NA | TRBJ2-7 | TRBV5-1 | CASSHEQSSGGGYEQYF | TGCGCCAGCAGCCATGAGCAATCCAGCGGGGGGGGTTACGAGCAGTACTTC
NA | NA | TRBJ1-1 | TRBV5-1 | CASSFKTAPNTEAFF | TGCGCCAGCAGCTTCAAGACAGCACCGAACACTGAAGCTTTCTTT
TRBD1 | NA | TRBJ1-5 | TRBV7-2 | CASSLVGTGLGNQPQHF | TGTGCCAGCAGCTTGGTTGGGACAGGTTTGGGCAATCAGCCCCAGCATTTT
NA | NA | TRBJ1-5 | TRBV19 | CASSTQGSLSNQPQHF | TGTGCCAGTAGTACACAGGGTTCTCTTAGCAATCAGCCCCAGCATTTT